The clone carrying this T cell receptor beta chain was found a few times. The antigen is unknown. This sample was taken from a study of post-analysis software for immune sequencing data. cDNA libraries of TCR beta carried unique molecular identifiers. TCRdb used MiXCR to reprocess the PCR reads, holding one entry per CDR3 protein. Counted here are just over 250,000 distinct CDR3 sequences, 36% occurring once; the ten biggest clones make up 4% to 5.5%. The V gene lost 5 bases and the J gene lost 4 bases, with 10 bases spanning the gap. The CDR3 is made up of 13 amino acids. Germline lookup yields CDR1 SGHTA and CDR2 FQGTGA. Whole-study results and caveats: Those samples that were prepared in the same batch co-clustered strongly by F measure. In patients, TRBV5-6, TRBV5-1 and TRBV20-1 belonged to five TRBV segments found more frequently than in controls. Compared with controls, patients showed significantly lower normalized Chao1 diversity.

The clonotype was recovered from a girl between 10 and 17 years old with multiple sclerosis. The sequenced material came from blood. This sequence joins TRBV7-3 and TRBJ2-3, with D unclear. DNA for the CDR3: TGTGCCAGCAGCCCCGCCCGGTCAGATACGCAGTATTTT. This gives the protein CASSPARSDTQYF.